This TCR beta chain was captured by sequencing in a study of blood T cell repertoires in COVID-19. Study background: Collection of acute and convalescent COVID-19 samples took place in the United States, Italy and Spain.

Germline CDR1 reads ENHRY; CDR2 reads SYGVKD. CDR3 length: 15 residues. The trim removed 3 bases at V and 2 bases at J, leaving 4 bases unmatched. Assay: immunoSEQ multiplex PCR; the TCRdb copy retains only in-frame clones and omits some. This repertoire shows about 80,000 clones, more than 60% found once; its top ten account for about a sixth. Sequencing input: peripheral blood. This chain links TRBV10-3 with TRBJ1-3; 7 bases align to TRBD1. This sequence originates from a human donor in a cohort sampled during active COVID-19. The CDR3 sequence is CAISEEGAAGNTIYF. CDR3 bases: TGTGCCATCAGTGAAGAGGGGGCCGCTGGAAACACCATATATTTT.